A single sample is the source of the 6 T cell receptor beta chains below, sequenced in a study of breast tumors, draining lymph nodes, adjacent tissues. TCRdb reprocessed the multiplex PCR reads via MiXCR and lists one record per CDR3 protein. The sample yields 100,000 or so distinct CDR3 sequences, about 20% seen once. The lymph nodes were axillary draining lymph nodes from breast cancer patients. Material for sequencing was axillary lymph node tissue. These receptors all come from a female donor with breast cancer. Some clones in this sample may be carry-over from other donors' samples.

The J gene is TRBJ1-1, the V gene TRBV7-9; 8 bases line up with TRBD1. The CDR3 spans 14 residues. The germline CDR1 and CDR2 sequences are SEHNR and FQNEAQ (reference sequence). V gave up 5 bases and J gave up 7 bases; unmatched junction bases: 9. CDR3 protein: CASSPTGTGYEAFF. CDR3 in DNA: TGTGCCAGCAGCCCCACCGGGACAGGTTATGAAGCTTTCTTT. The variable domain in full, with the rest retrieved from reference TRBV7-9 and TRBJ1-1, is DTGVSQNPRHKITKRGQNVTFRCDPISEHNRLYWYRQTLGQGPEFLTYFQNEAQLEKSRLLSDRFSAERPKGSFSTLEIQRTEQGDSAMYLCASSPTGTGYEAFFGQGTRLTVV.

This clonotype was seen ten or more times. The chain combines TRBV5-8 with TRBJ2-1, with 12 bases matching TRBD2. J was trimmed by 2 bases and V by 2 bases; bases with no gene match: 11. The CDR3 totals 19 residues. CDR1 and CDR2 from the germline V gene are SGHTS and YDEGEE. CDR3 nucleotides: TGTGCCAGCAGCTTAACCGGGCTAGCGGGGGGGCGGACCTACAATGAGCAGTTCTTC. Protein: CASSLTGLAGGRTYNEQFF.

This clonotype was picked up many times. The chain joins TRBV5-1 to TRBJ1-2; no clear D gene. Germline V CDR1 and CDR2: SGHRS, YFSETQ. The CDR3 covers 14 residues. The germline V and J ends were trimmed by 2 bases and 2 bases, with 10 bases remaining between them. CDR3 sequence reads: CASSLRARNYGYTF. In DNA form, the CDR3 reads TGCGCCAGCAGCTTAAGGGCGAGGAACTATGGCTACACCTTC.

Comments on this clonotype: A read error may explain this, as a much larger clone is one base away. The rearrangement uses TRBV5-1 and TRBJ1-4; D gene ambiguous. The CDR3 extends over 15 amino acids. Germline CDR1 is SGHRS and CDR2 is YFSETQ. V lost 5 bases and J lost 5, with 16 bases in between. The CDR3 is CASSSGLSSNEKLFF. The CDR3 DNA is TGCGCCAGCAGTTCTGGGCTCTCTTCGAATGAAAAACTGTTTTTT.

This clonotype was detected many times. The chain couples TRBV24-1 to TRBJ2-1; D is ambiguous. The CDR3 loop spans 14 amino acids. V dropped 9 bases and J dropped 5 bases, with 16 bases sitting between them. Germline V gene sequence: CDR1 KGHDR, CDR2 SFDVKD. The CDR3 sequence: CATANHPPDNEQFF. In DNA form, the CDR3 reads TGTGCCACCGCAAACCATCCACCAGACAATGAGCAGTTCTTC.

V usage is TRBV6-1 and J usage is TRBJ1-5; 7 bases are a match to TRBD1. The CDR3 spans 15 residues. Germline lookup yields CDR1 MNHNS and CDR2 SASEGT. The ends lost 6 bases at V and 0 bases at J; junction bases unmatched: 5. The CDR3 DNA follows: TGTGCCAGCAGACGACAGGGATATAGCAATCAGCCCCAGCATTTT. Translating gives CASRRQGYSNQPQHF.